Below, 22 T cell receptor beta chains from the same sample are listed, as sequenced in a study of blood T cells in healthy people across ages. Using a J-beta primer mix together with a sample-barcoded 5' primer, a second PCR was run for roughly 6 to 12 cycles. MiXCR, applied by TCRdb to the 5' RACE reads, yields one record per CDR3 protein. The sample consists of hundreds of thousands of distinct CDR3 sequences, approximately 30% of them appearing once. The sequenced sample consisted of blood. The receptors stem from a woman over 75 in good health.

The DNA of the CDR3 is TGCAGTGTGCGCGGGGACAGGGACTACGAGCAGTACTTC. This gives the protein CSVRGDRDYEQYF. The chain carries TRBV20-1 and TRBJ2-1, with 9 bases aligning to TRBD1. The DNA end lines up better with TRBJ2-7; the J call may be wrong. The CDR3 spans 13 residues. Germline CDR1 reads DFQATT; CDR2 reads SNEGSKA (reference sequence).

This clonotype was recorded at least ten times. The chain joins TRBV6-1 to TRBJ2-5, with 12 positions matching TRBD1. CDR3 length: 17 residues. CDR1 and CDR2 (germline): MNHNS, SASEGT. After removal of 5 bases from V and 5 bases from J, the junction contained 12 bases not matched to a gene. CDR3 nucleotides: TGTGCCAGCAGTCGACTGGGGGGACAGGGGGCGTGGGAGACCCAGTACTTC. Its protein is CASSRLGGQGAWETQYF.

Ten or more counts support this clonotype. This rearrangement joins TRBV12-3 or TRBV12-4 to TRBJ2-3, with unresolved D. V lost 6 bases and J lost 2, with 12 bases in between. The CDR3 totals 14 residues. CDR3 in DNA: TGTGCCAGCAGAGGACGAGGCCCCACAGATACGCAGTATTTT. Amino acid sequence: CASRGRGPTDTQYF.

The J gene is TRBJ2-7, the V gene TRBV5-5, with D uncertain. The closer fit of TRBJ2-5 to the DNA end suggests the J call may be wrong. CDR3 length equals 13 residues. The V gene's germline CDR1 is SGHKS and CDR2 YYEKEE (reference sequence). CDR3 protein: CASSFSPRETQYF. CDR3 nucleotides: TGTGCCAGCAGCTTCTCTCCCCGGGAGACCCAGTACTTC.

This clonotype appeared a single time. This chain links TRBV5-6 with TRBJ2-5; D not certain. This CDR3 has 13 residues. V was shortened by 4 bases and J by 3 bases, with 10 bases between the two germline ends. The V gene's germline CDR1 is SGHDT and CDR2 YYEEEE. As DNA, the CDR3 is TGTGCCAGCAGCGTGACGGTTGAAGAGACCCAGTACTTC. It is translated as CASSVTVEETQYF.

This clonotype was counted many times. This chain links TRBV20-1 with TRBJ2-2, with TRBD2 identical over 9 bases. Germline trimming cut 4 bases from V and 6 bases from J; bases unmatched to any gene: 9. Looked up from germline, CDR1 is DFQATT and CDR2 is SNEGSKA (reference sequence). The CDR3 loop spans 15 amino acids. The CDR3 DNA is TGCAGTGCTACTCAGCGGGGGGATTATCCCGGGGAGCTGTTTTTT. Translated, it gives CSATQRGDYPGELFF.

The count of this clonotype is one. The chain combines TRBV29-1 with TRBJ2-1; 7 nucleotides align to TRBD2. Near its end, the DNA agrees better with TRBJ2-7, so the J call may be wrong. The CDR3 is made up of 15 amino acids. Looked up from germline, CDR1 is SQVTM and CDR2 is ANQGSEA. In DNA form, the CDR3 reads TGCAGCGTTGAGGGGGGACTACATTCCTACAATGAGCAGTACTTC. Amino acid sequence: CSVEGGLHSYNEQYF.

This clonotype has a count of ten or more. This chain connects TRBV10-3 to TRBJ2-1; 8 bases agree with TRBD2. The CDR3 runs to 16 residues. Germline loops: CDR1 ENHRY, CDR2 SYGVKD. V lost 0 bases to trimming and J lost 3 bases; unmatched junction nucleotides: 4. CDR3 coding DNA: TGTGCCATCAGTGAGTCGAATCTAGCGGGCTACAATGAGCAGTTCTTC. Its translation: CAISESNLAGYNEQFF.

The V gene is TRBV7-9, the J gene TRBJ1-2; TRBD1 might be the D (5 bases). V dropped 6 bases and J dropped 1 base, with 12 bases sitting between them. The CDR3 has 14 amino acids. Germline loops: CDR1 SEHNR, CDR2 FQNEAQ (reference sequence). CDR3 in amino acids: CASRNLDSNYGYTF. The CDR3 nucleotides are TGTGCCAGCAGGAACTTAGACAGTAACTATGGCTACACCTTC.

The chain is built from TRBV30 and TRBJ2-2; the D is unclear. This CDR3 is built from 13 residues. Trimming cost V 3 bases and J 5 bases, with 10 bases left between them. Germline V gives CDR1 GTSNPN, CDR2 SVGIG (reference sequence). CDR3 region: CAWRGEGTGELFF. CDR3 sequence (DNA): TGTGCCTGGAGGGGTGAAGGTACCGGGGAGCTGTTTTTT.

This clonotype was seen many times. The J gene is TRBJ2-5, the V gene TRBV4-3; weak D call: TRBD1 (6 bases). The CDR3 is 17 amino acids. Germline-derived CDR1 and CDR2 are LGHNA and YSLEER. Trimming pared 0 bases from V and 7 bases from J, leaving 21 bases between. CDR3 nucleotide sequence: TGCGCCAGCAGCCAAGATCTAGGGGACACGGTATTAGCGACCCAGTACTTC. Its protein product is CASSQDLGDTVLATQYF.

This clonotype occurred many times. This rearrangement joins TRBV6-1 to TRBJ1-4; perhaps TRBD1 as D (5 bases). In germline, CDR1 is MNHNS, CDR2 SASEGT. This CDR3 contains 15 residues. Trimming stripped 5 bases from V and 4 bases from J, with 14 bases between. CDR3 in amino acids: CASSPSGGINEKLFF. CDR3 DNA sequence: TGTGCCAGCAGTCCCAGCGGGGGGATTAATGAAAAACTGTTTTTT.

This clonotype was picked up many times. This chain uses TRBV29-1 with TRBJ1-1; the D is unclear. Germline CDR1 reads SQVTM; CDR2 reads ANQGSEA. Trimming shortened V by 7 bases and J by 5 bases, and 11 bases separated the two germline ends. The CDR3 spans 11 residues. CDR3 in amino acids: CSGDRQTEAFF. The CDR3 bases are TGCAGCGGGGATAGGCAAACTGAAGCTTTCTTT. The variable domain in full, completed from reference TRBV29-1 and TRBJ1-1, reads SAVISQKPSRDICQRGTSLTIQCQVDSQVTMMFWYRQQPGQSLTLIATANQGSEATYESGFVIDKFPISRPNLTFSTLTVSNMSPEDSSIYLCSGDRQTEAFFGQGTRLTVV.

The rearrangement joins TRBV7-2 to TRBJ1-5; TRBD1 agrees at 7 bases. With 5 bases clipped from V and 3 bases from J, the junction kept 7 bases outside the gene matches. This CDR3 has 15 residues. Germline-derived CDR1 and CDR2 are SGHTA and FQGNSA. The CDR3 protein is CASSPMDRINQPQHF. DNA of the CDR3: TGTGCCAGCAGCCCGATGGACAGGATCAATCAGCCCCAGCATTTT.

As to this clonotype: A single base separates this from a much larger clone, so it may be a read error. CDR3 nucleotide sequence: TGTGCCACCGGTGACGGGACAGGGGGGTACAATGAGCAGTTCTTC. This translates into CATGDGTGGYNEQFF. The chain joins TRBV24-1 to TRBJ2-1, with 11 bases fitting TRBD1. The CDR3 extends over 15 amino acids. Germline CDR1 reads KGHDR; CDR2 reads SFDVKD.

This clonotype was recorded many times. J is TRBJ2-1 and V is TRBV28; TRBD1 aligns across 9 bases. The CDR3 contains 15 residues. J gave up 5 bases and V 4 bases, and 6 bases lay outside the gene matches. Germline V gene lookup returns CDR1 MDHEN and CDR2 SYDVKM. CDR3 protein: CASSSSGQGNNEQFF. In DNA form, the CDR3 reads TGTGCCAGCAGTTCCTCGGGACAGGGCAACAATGAGCAGTTCTTC.

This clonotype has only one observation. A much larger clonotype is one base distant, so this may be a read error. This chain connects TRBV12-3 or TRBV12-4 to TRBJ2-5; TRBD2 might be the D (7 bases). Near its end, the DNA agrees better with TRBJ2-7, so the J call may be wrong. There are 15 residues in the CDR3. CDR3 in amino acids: CASSPMGGGLYEQYF. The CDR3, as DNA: TGTGCCAGCAGCCCCATGGGGGGGGGCCTTTACGAGCAGTACTTC.

The CDR3 coding sequence is TGTGCCAGCAGCTTAGCACGACTAGCTCCCAATGAGCAGTACTTC. This gives the protein CASSLARLAPNEQYF. The rearrangement uses TRBV7-6 and TRBJ2-7; TRBD2 matches 7 bases. Germline V lookup: CDR1 SGHVS, CDR2 FNYEAQ. The CDR3 consists of 15 residues. V lost 0 bases to trimming and J lost 7 bases; unmatched junction nucleotides: 9.

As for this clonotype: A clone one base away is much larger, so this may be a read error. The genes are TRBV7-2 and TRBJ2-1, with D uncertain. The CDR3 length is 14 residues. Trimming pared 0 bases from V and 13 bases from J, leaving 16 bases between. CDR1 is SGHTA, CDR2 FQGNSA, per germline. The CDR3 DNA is TGTGCCAGCAGCTTAGCGAGAGGTCAAGAGACCCAGTTCTTC. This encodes CASSLARGQETQFF.

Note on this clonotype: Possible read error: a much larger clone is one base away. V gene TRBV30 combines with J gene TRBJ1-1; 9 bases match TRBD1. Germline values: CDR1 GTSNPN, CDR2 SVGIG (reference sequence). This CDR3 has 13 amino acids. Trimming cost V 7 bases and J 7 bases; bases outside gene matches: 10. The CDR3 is CASPGTGKIEAFF. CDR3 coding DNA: TGTGCCTCCCCCGGGACAGGGAAGATTGAAGCTTTCTTT.

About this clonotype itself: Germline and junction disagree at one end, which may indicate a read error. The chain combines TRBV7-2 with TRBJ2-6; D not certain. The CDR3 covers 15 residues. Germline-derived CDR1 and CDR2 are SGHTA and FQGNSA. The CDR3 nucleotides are TGTGCCGGCAGCTTAGGGCTATCGGGGGCCAACGTCCTGACTTTC. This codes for CAGSLGLSGANVLTF.

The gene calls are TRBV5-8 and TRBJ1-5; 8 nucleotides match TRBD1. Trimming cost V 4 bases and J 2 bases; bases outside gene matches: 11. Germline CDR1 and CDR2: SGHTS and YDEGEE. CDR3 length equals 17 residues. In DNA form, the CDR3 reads TGTGCCAGCAGCGCAAGGACAGGGAGCGTAGGCAATCAGCCCCAGCATTTT. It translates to CASSARTGSVGNQPQHF.